These 26 T cell receptor beta chains were sequenced from one sample in a study of cytomegalovirus exposure and HLA in healthy donors. PCR employed 60 Vbeta and 13 Jbeta primers. Data came from immunoSEQ multiplex PCR; TCRdb stores just in-frame clones and leaves some out. Of some 180,000 clones listed, about three quarters were seen once; the top ten hold roughly 3.7%. Sequencing was performed on PBMCs. The receptors were gathered from a woman aged 55-70 years in good health and CMV-seropositive.

The J gene is TRBJ2-7, the V gene TRBV25-1; the match to TRBD1 covers 8 bases. The CDR3 runs 15 residues. The J segment lost 4 bases and the V segment lost 4 bases, leaving 9 bases of the junction unmatched. Per the germline V gene, CDR1 is MGHDK and CDR2 is SYGVNS. The CDR3 region has the DNA TGTGCCAGCAGTGCTCTCCTGACAGGGGCTTACGAGCAGTACTTC. Its protein is CASSALLTGAYEQYF.

The chain links TRBV11-2 to TRBJ2-1, with D uncertain. This CDR3 is 12 amino acids long. Deletions cut 5 bases from V and 8 bases from J, with 10 bases between. Germline V gene lookup returns CDR1 SGHAT and CDR2 FQNNGV. The CDR3 loop is CASSPPFDEQFF. The CDR3 region has the DNA TGTGCCAGCAGCCCTCCTTTCGATGAGCAGTTCTTC.

A single count supports this clone. The CDR3 here is CASSLGQNYGYTF. The CDR3 coding sequence is TGTGCCAGCAGCTTAGGACAGAACTATGGCTACACCTTC. This rearrangement joins TRBV7-8 to TRBJ1-2; possible D gene TRBD1, 5 bases. The CDR3 is 13 amino acids. Germline CDR1 and CDR2: SGHVS and FQNEAQ. V was cut by 1 base and J by 2 bases, with 5 bases left in between.

This sequence joins TRBV30 and TRBJ2-5; 8 bases map to TRBD2. V shed 2 bases, J shed 5 bases, and the junction held 13 bases outside the gene matches. The CDR3 is made up of 16 amino acids. CDR1 is GTSNPN, CDR2 SVGIG, per germline (reference sequence). The CDR3 DNA sequence: TGTGCCTGGAGTCCGAGCCGGAGAGCGGGAGTCGAGACCCAGTACTTC. This sequence encodes CAWSPSRRAGVETQYF.

The chain links TRBV28 to TRBJ1-2; 7 bases align to TRBD1. CDR3 length: 15 residues. CDR1 is MDHEN, CDR2 SYDVKM, per germline. The J segment lost 2 bases and the V segment lost 5 bases, leaving 8 bases of the junction unmatched. For the CDR3, the DNA is TGTGCCAGCAGTCGAACGACAGGGCTAAACTATGGCTACACCTTC. It encodes CASSRTTGLNYGYTF.

This chain uses TRBV19 with TRBJ2-1; 8 bases agree with TRBD2. The V gene's germline CDR1 is LNHDA and CDR2 SQIVND (reference sequence). This CDR3 has 16 amino acids. V lost 7 bases, J lost 9 bases, and 17 bases stayed unmatched. The CDR3 DNA is TGTGCCAGTACCCTAAAGATGAGCGGGAGCCACCGTGAGCAGTTCTTC. It is translated as CASTLKMSGSHREQFF.

The rearrangement links TRBV6-1 to TRBJ2-2, with 7 bases identical to TRBD1. With 4 bases clipped from V and 2 bases from J, the junction kept 4 bases outside the gene matches. CDR3 size: 15 residues. From germline, CDR1 is MNHNS and CDR2 SASEGT. DNA of the CDR3: TGTGCCAGCAGTGTCGGGACAGTTAACACCGGGGAGCTGTTTTTT. It specifies CASSVGTVNTGELFF.

This chain links TRBV7-6 with TRBJ1-6; maybe TRBD1 (5 bases). This CDR3 contains 16 residues. Germline values: CDR1 SGHVS, CDR2 FNYEAQ. Trimming removed 6 bases from V and 0 bases from J, with 12 bases in between. The CDR3 nucleotides are TGTGCCAGCAGGCGGGACGGTCACTCCTATAATTCACCCCTCCACTTT. Translated, it gives CASRRDGHSYNSPLHF.

This clone turned up a few times. V is TRBV9 and J is TRBJ2-1; TRBD2 matches 9 bases. V was clipped by 0 bases and J by 3 bases; unmatched bases: 4. Germline V gene sequence: CDR1 SGDLS, CDR2 YYNGEE. This CDR3 spans 16 amino acids. The CDR3 here is CASSVGSGGYYNEQFF. CDR3 sequence (DNA): TGTGCCAGCAGCGTAGGTAGCGGGGGATACTACAATGAGCAGTTCTTC.

This clone was counted a few times. The chain links TRBV11-1 to TRBJ2-7, with 11 bases matching TRBD1. The CDR3 loop spans 15 amino acids. The V segment lost 5 bases and the J segment 6 bases; nucleotides outside the gene matches: 9. Germline V gives CDR1 SGHAT, CDR2 FQDESV (reference sequence). The CDR3 region has the DNA TGTGCCAGCAGCCTCACCGGGACAGGGGGGCGCGAGCAGTACTTC. This gives the protein CASSLTGTGGREQYF.

The rearrangement links TRBV5-1 to TRBJ2-1, with 11 bases lining up with TRBD1. Germline values: CDR1 SGHRS, CDR2 YFSETQ. The J segment lost 4 bases and the V segment lost 4 bases, leaving 4 bases of the junction unmatched. The CDR3 runs to 15 residues. The DNA of the CDR3 is TGCGCCAGCAGCACGGGACAGGGGGATTACAATGAGCAGTTCTTC. Protein sequence: CASSTGQGDYNEQFF.

V and J are TRBV9 and TRBJ2-7; maybe TRBD1 (7 bases). This CDR3 is built from 16 residues. Germline V gene data show CDR1 as SGDLS and CDR2 as YYNGEE. Trimming cost V 4 bases and J 6 bases, with 23 bases left between them. Here the CDR3 DNA reads TGTGCCAGCAGCCCCCAGACAGGGAGGATGGCGAGCGAGCAGTACTTC. Translated, it gives CASSPQTGRMASEQYF. The variable domain in full, with the rest retrieved from reference TRBV9 and TRBJ2-7, is DSGVTQTPKHLITATGQRVTLRCSPRSGDLSVYWYQQSLDQGLQFLIQYYNGEERAKGNILERFSAQQFPDLHSELNLSSLELGDSALYFCASSPQTGRMASEQYFGPGTRLTVT.

The rearrangement links TRBV5-4 to TRBJ1-1, with a tentative D call TRBD1 (5 bases). Trimming removed 4 bases at V and 1 base at J, with 14 bases between. The CDR3 contains 15 residues. Germline loops: CDR1 SGHNT, CDR2 YYREEE (reference sequence). The CDR3: CASSPRGRENTEAFF. The CDR3 DNA reads TGTGCCAGCAGCCCCCGAGGCAGGGAGAACACTGAAGCTTTCTTT.

V usage is TRBV2 and J usage is TRBJ1-2, with TRBD1 identical over 8 bases. CDR1 and CDR2 from the germline V gene are SNHLY and FYNNEI. The CDR3 is 15 amino acids. V lost 11 bases and J lost 4; bases outside the gene matches: 15. The CDR3 reads CAGGTGPRLPYGYTF. The CDR3 DNA follows: TGTGCCGGCGGGACAGGCCCGCGATTACCCTATGGCTACACCTTC. The full variable domain, in which reference TRBV2 and TRBJ1-2 provide the parts outside the CDR3, is EPEVTQTPSHQVTQMGQEVILRCVPISNHLYFYWYRQILGQKVEFLVSFYNNEISEKSEIFDDQFSVERPDGSNFTLKIRSTKLEDSAMYFCAGGTGPRLPYGYTFGSGTRLTVV.

The V call is TRBV7-2, the J call TRBJ2-3, with 10 nucleotides matching TRBD2. This CDR3 comprises 16 residues. The germline V gene encodes CDR1 SGHTA and CDR2 FQGNSA. Losses at the gene ends were 3 bases for V and 2 bases for J; bases not matched to a gene: 5. The CDR3 nucleotides read TGTGCCAGCAGCTTCATAGCGGGGGGTTACACAGATACGCAGTATTTT. This codes for CASSFIAGGYTDTQYF.

The J gene is TRBJ2-5, the V gene TRBV7-9; D remains ambiguous. Trimming shortened V by 4 bases and J by 4 bases, and 4 bases separated the two germline ends. Germline V lookup: CDR1 SEHNR, CDR2 FQNEAQ (reference sequence). The CDR3 totals 11 residues. The CDR3 region has the DNA TGTGCCAGCAGCTCAATAGAGACCCAGTACTTC. As protein: CASSSIETQYF. The complete variable domain, with remaining parts taken from reference TRBV7-9 and TRBJ2-5, reads DTGVSQNPRHKITKRGQNVTFRCDPISEHNRLYWYRQTLGQGPEFLTYFQNEAQLEKSRLLSDRFSAERPKGSFSTLEIQRTEQGDSAMYLCASSSIETQYFGPGTRLLVL.

The rearrangement joins TRBV5-8 to TRBJ2-1; D remains ambiguous. Germline-derived CDR1 and CDR2 are SGHTS and YDEGEE. V lost 4 bases, J lost 4 bases, and 3 bases lay in between. The CDR3 sequence is 11 residues long. The CDR3 is CASSAYNEQFF. The DNA for the CDR3 is TGTGCCAGCAGCGCGTACAATGAGCAGTTCTTC.

This rearrangement joins TRBV4-3 to TRBJ2-6; no definite D call. This CDR3 has 17 amino acids. V lost 0 bases and J lost 0, with 9 bases in between. Germline CDR1 is LGHNA and CDR2 is YSLEER. The CDR3 protein is CASSQDSERSGANVLTF. CDR3 sequence (DNA): TGCGCCAGCAGCCAAGACTCAGAGCGCTCTGGGGCCAACGTCCTGACTTTC.

This clone was detected only once. V usage is TRBV6-1 and J usage is TRBJ1-1; 8 bases fit TRBD1. CDR1 is MNHNS, CDR2 SASEGT, per germline. Germline trimming cut 7 bases from V and 5 bases from J; bases unmatched to any gene: 3. CDR3 length equals 12 residues. The CDR3 sequence is CASTNRGTEAFF. CDR3 DNA sequence: TGTGCCAGCACGAACAGGGGGACTGAAGCTTTCTTT.

The chain carries TRBV5-1 and TRBJ2-1; D is ambiguous. V dropped 0 bases and J dropped 3 bases, with 7 bases sitting between them. This CDR3 contains 14 residues. CDR1 is SGHRS, CDR2 YFSETQ, per germline. The chain's CDR3 is CASSLAASYNEQFF. The CDR3 DNA reads as TGCGCCAGCAGCTTGGCTGCCAGCTACAATGAGCAGTTCTTC.

J is TRBJ1-4 and V is TRBV28; D might be TRBD1 (6 bases). Trimming took 5 bases from V and 5 from J, leaving 12 bases between them. The CDR3 length is 14 residues. Germline V gene data show CDR1 as MDHEN and CDR2 as SYDVKM. CDR3 sequence (DNA): TGTGCCAGCAGTGTTGCGGGGGCAAATGAAAAACTGTTTTTT. Protein sequence: CASSVAGANEKLFF.

This chain joins TRBV28 and TRBJ2-7; 9 nucleotides line up with TRBD1. Germline CDR1 is MDHEN and CDR2 is SYDVKM. Trimming at V came to 4 bases and at J to 3 bases, leaving 4 bases not matched to a gene. The CDR3 sequence is 14 residues long. CDR3 sequence (DNA): TGTGCCAGCAGTTCCCGGGACAGGGTCTACGAGCAGTACTTC. Protein product: CASSSRDRVYEQYF.

This clone turned up a few times. This chain links TRBV7-4 with TRBJ2-2; 12 nucleotides line up with TRBD1. The germline CDR1 and CDR2 sequences are SGHVT and SQSDAQ. V gave up 1 base and J gave up 8 bases; unmatched junction bases: 2. The CDR3 has 15 residues. This chain's CDR3 is CASSLGDRGPGELFF. The CDR3 coding sequence is TGTGCCAGCAGCTTAGGGGACAGGGGGCCAGGGGAGCTGTTTTTT.

The rearrangement links TRBV29-1 to TRBJ2-1, with 11 bases fitting TRBD2. Germline assignment: CDR1 SQVTM and CDR2 ANQGSEA. Trimming removed 7 bases from V and 2 bases from J; junction bases left unmatched: 1. This CDR3 spans 13 amino acids. For the CDR3, the DNA is TGCAGCGCGACTAGCGGGACCTACAATGAGCAGTTCTTC. As protein: CSATSGTYNEQFF.

This sequence joins TRBV9 and TRBJ2-3, with D tentatively TRBD1 (5 bases). CDR3 length: 15 amino acids. Trimming left V 0 bases short and J 2 bases short, with 10 bases between. CDR1 SGDLS and CDR2 YYNGEE come from the germline V gene. The CDR3 loop is CASSVVGAYTDTQYF. In DNA form, the CDR3 reads TGTGCCAGCAGCGTAGTAGGGGCTTACACAGATACGCAGTATTTT.

In DNA, the CDR3 is TGTGCCAGCAGCCTGGGGCTGGATTCGACGTGGGCCCCGTCCTCCTACGAGCAGTACTTC. Amino acids: CASSLGLDSTWAPSSYEQYF. The J gene is TRBJ2-7, the V gene TRBV28; possibly TRBD1 for D (5 bases). Germline loops: CDR1 MDHEN, CDR2 SYDVKM. The CDR3 runs 20 residues. Trimming took off 6 bases at V and 0 bases at J, with 30 bases between the two ends.